The clone carrying this TCR beta chain has only a few counts. The antigen remains unidentified. The CDR3 spans 16 residues. Trimming took off 0 bases at V and 1 base at J, with 9 bases between the two ends. Germline lookup yields CDR1 LNHNV and CDR2 YYDKDF (reference sequence). In TCRdb, the 5' RACE reads were re-called with MiXCR into one record per CDR3 protein. The repertoire has around 500,000 distinct CDR3 sequences, around a fifth of them found once; the top ten carry around 17%. These data come from a study of T cells after yellow fever vaccination. General study findings and limits: Once the booster was given, most primary-vaccination clones reappeared, at around 96% for CD4 and around 90% for CD8.

The source of this sequence is a man aged 18 to 35 who received the YFV17D yellow fever vaccine. The gene calls are TRBV15 and TRBJ2-2; the D gene is possibly TRBD2 (6 bases). This specimen was PBMCs, taken less than 25 days after the first yellow fever vaccination. The CDR3 DNA is TGTGCCACCAGCAGAGATCGGGACTTGAACACCGGGGAGCTGTTTTTT. This codes for CATSRDRDLNTGELFF.